The entry below describes one T cell receptor beta chain. Its antigen is as yet unknown. This sample stems from a study of cytomegalovirus exposure and HLA in healthy donors. Overall study context: It was reported in a later analysis that the same platform had been used for the 90 to 150 validation repertoires as for the approximately 700 first-cohort repertoires.

Using immunoSEQ multiplex PCR, the repertoire was profiled, and TCRdb retains in-frame clones only, with some absent. The sample consists of roughly 280,000 clones, 65% to 90% of them appearing once. Whole-study findings and limits: Rarity held for most TCR sequences, but there were some public TCRs that occurred in many donors. Subsequent analysis revealed that first-cohort TCR clusters tended to co-occur in the 95 to 150 validation repertoires. Through in vitro validation, three CMV-associated chains were shown to be specific for CMV antigens.

This CDR3 spans 16 amino acids. Trimming at V came to 6 bases and at J to 2 bases, leaving 10 bases not matched to a gene. Germline V gene lookup returns CDR1 MDHEN and CDR2 SYDVKM. The rearrangement uses TRBV28 and TRBJ1-2; 9 positions agree with TRBD1. Source material: PBMCs. This receptor was taken from a woman aged 18 to 35 in good health and CMV-seronegative. The CDR3 reads CASRIYLTGGNYGYTF. For the CDR3, the DNA is TGTGCCAGCAGGATTTACTTGACAGGGGGAAACTATGGCTACACCTTC.